Listed below are T cell receptor beta chains from one sample, sequenced in a study of regulatory dendritic cells for organ transplantation. Measured with immunoSEQ multiplex PCR; TCRdb has only the in-frame clones, and not every one. The sample yields tens of thousands of clones, around 84% seen once. Sequenced input: naive CD4+ T cells from blood. The receptors were sampled from a human donor in good health. The CDR3 runs from the conserved cysteine through the conserved F or W. The D gene is left open where the match is weak. Expanded clones get a size class; other rows say once, few or many, or leave the size out.

j_call clone_size d_call v_call cdr3_aa cdr3_nt
TRBJ1-1 NA NA TRBV6-6 CASRPLEYTEAFF TGTGCCAGCAGGCCTCTAGAGTACACTGAAGCTTTCTTT
TRBJ1-1 once NA TRBV5-1 CASSLASTGFNTEAFF TGCGCCAGCAGCTTGGCCTCGACAGGATTCAACACTGAAGCTTTCTTT
TRBJ2-5 NA TRBD2 TRBV19 CASSVIGLAGGETQYF TGTGCCAGTAGCGTCATTGGGCTAGCGGGGGGAGAGACCCAGTACTTC
TRBJ2-3 NA NA TRBV5-4 CASSAREKGTDTQYF TGTGCCAGCAGCGCAAGGGAGAAAGGCACAGATACGCAGTATTTT
TRBJ2-7 NA TRBD1 TRBV5-1 CASSIGQGHEQYF TGCGCCAGCAGCATCGGACAGGGGCACGAGCAGTACTTC
TRBJ1-4 NA TRBD1 TRBV5-8 CASSSQGASNEKLFF TGTGCCAGCAGCTCACAGGGGGCATCTAATGAAAAACTGTTTTTT
TRBJ1-1 NA TRBD1 TRBV7-9 CASSLGTGGPGAEAFF TGTGCCAGCAGCCTCGGGACAGGGGGCCCGGGGGCTGAAGCTTTCTTT
TRBJ2-1 NA NA TRBV15 CATSRAPGTPQFF TGTGCCACCAGCAGGGCTCCCGGGACTCCCCAGTTCTTC
TRBJ2-3 NA TRBD2 TRBV2 CASSETSGVGDTQYF TGTGCCAGCAGTGAAACTAGCGGGGTCGGAGATACGCAGTATTTT
TRBJ2-5 NA TRBD2 TRBV2 CASSDISGGETQYF TGTGCCAGCAGTGATATTAGCGGGGGTGAGACCCAGTACTTC
TRBJ2-2 few NA TRBV5-1 CASSQRWDWDTGELFF TGCGCCAGCAGCCAACGATGGGACTGGGACACCGGGGAGCTGTTTTTT
TRBJ2-5 NA TRBD1 TRBV5-1 CASSLGQGGQETQYF TGCGCCAGCAGCCTAGGACAGGGTGGGCAAGAGACCCAGTACTTC
TRBJ2-5 NA NA TRBV9 CASSVDQGDWGTQYF TGTGCCAGCAGCGTAGACCAGGGTGACTGGGGGACCCAGTACTTC